This T cell receptor beta chain was sequenced in a study of blood T cell repertoires in COVID-19. Looking at the study overall: PBMCs, B-cell-depleted T cells, or T cells provided the cDNA or gDNA that made up the material.

Method: immunoSEQ multiplex PCR; TCRdb's copy keeps in-frame clones and lacks some. Of about 250,000 clones listed, roughly four fifths are singletons. Losses at the gene ends were 3 bases for V and 2 bases for J; bases not matched to a gene: 2. Germline-derived CDR1 and CDR2 are LNHDA and SQIVND (reference sequence). This CDR3 spans 15 amino acids. This chain links TRBV19 with TRBJ2-1; 9 nucleotides line up with TRBD1. The clonotype comes from a woman aged 40 to 50 who had been exposed to COVID-19. The source material was PBMCs or T cells enriched from blood (not recorded which). In DNA, the CDR3 is TGTGCCAGTAGTATGGGACAGGGACCCTACAATGAGCAGTTCTTC. Its translation is CASSMGQGPYNEQFF.